A single sample gave rise to the 23 T cell receptor beta chains below, sequenced in a study of T cells after yellow fever vaccination. TCRdb fed the 5' RACE reads into MiXCR, producing one record per CDR3 protein. The data hold more than 110,000 distinct CDR3 sequences, with under 8% observed a single time. Specimen: CD4+ T cells sorted from PBMCs, collected 10 days after the yellow fever booster vaccination. All receptors come from a man aged 25 to 40 who received the YFV17D yellow fever vaccine.

This clonotype was counted many times. This rearrangement joins TRBV20-1 to TRBJ2-7; a possible D gene is TRBD1 (6 bases). Germline lookup yields CDR1 DFQATT and CDR2 SNEGSKA (reference sequence). The CDR3 loop spans 14 amino acids. V was clipped by 6 bases and J by 2 bases, with 17 bases between them. The CDR3 spells CSADIQGVPYEQYF. The CDR3 DNA reads TGCAGTGCCGACATACAGGGTGTCCCCTACGAGCAGTACTTC.

Many counts were recorded for this clonotype. The V and J genes are TRBV29-1 and TRBJ2-7, with no clear D. CDR1 SQVTM and CDR2 ANQGSEA come from the germline V gene. This CDR3 has 12 residues. The V end lost 4 bases, the J end lost 2 bases, and 9 bases lay between the germline ends. As DNA, the CDR3 is TGCAGCGTTGCAGCAGGAGCCTACGAGCAGTACTTC. It codes for CSVAAGAYEQYF.

This clonotype was seen a few times. The chain carries TRBV12-3 or TRBV12-4 and TRBJ1-5; TRBD1 aligns across 9 bases. CDR3 length: 14 amino acids. Trimming took 4 bases from V and 5 from J; bases not matched to a gene: 3. The DNA of the CDR3 is TGTGCCAGCAGTTCAAGGACAGGGGATCAGCCCCAGCATTTT. This translates into CASSSRTGDQPQHF.

This clonotype was observed at least ten times. The chain couples TRBV6-2 or TRBV6-3 to TRBJ2-7; TRBD1 might be the D (6 bases). Between the trimmed V and J ends, which lost 6 bases and 3 bases, there was a span of 18 bases. The germline CDR1 and CDR2 sequences are MNHEY and SVGEGT. The CDR3 sequence is 15 residues long. CDR3 nucleotides: TGTGCCAGCAGCCCCCGGGACATCCTCTTCTACGAGCAGTACTTC. This translates into CASSPRDILFYEQYF.

Many counts were recorded for this clonotype. The V and J genes are TRBV12-3 or TRBV12-4 and TRBJ2-2, with 7 bases lining up with TRBD1. Trimming removed 2 bases from V and 3 bases from J; junction bases left unmatched: 0. The CDR3 loop spans 14 amino acids. The CDR3 region has the DNA TGTGCCAGCAGTTTAAGGGGGCACACCGGGGAGCTGTTTTTT. Protein sequence: CASSLRGHTGELFF.

This clonotype was recorded many times. The gene calls are TRBV7-3 and TRBJ1-1; D unresolved. V gave up 5 bases and J gave up 1 base, with 8 bases separating them. The CDR3 spans 13 residues. The V gene's germline CDR1 is SGHTA and CDR2 FQGTGA. In DNA, the CDR3 is TGTGCCAGCAGCCGTGGAGGGAACACTGAAGCTTTCTTT. It specifies CASSRGGNTEAFF.

This clonotype appeared many times. The gene calls are TRBV10-2 and TRBJ2-2; TRBD2 aligns across 13 bases. Trimming removed 7 bases from V and 2 bases from J; junction bases left unmatched: 4. This CDR3 spans 16 amino acids. Germline V lookup: CDR1 WSHSY, CDR2 SAAADI. The CDR3 is CASTRTSGSNTGELFF. In DNA, the CDR3 is TGCGCCAGCACTCGGACTAGCGGGAGTAACACCGGGGAGCTGTTTTTT.

This clonotype was seen more than once but under ten times. The rearrangement links TRBV7-2 to TRBJ2-7, with 9 positions matching TRBD2. The CDR3 extends over 16 amino acids. The V segment lost 4 bases and the J segment 4 bases; nucleotides outside the gene matches: 11. Germline V gene sequence: CDR1 SGHTA, CDR2 FQGNSA. CDR3 DNA sequence: TGTGCCAGCAGCTCTCCCGAATCTAGCGGGACATACGAGCAGTACTTC. Its protein product is CASSSPESSGTYEQYF.

The chain has TRBV6-5 and TRBJ2-2; 9 positions agree with TRBD1. The V segment lost 3 bases and the J segment 4 bases; nucleotides outside the gene matches: 3. Looked up from germline, CDR1 is MNHEY and CDR2 is SVGAGI. This CDR3 has 15 residues. CDR3 sequence (DNA): TGTGCCAGCAGTTATCTGGGACAGGGCACCGGGGAGCTGTTTTTT. Residues: CASSYLGQGTGELFF.

This clonotype was counted at least ten times. The gene calls are TRBV15 and TRBJ1-5, with D hard to call. Germline CDR1 LNHNV, CDR2 YYDKDF (reference sequence). The V end lost 2 bases, the J end lost 5 bases, and 4 bases lay between the germline ends. The CDR3 is 12 residues long. Here the CDR3 reads CATSRLDQPQHF. The CDR3 DNA reads as TGTGCCACCAGCAGATTAGATCAGCCCCAGCATTTT.

This chain connects TRBV11-1 to TRBJ2-7; D may be TRBD1 (7 bases). The CDR3 loop spans 18 amino acids. The ends were cut back, 3 bases at V and 4 bases at J, with 25 bases in the middle. Looked up from germline, CDR1 is SGHAT and CDR2 is FQDESV (reference sequence). The CDR3 DNA reads as TGTGCCAGCAGCTTCCCTAGAGGACGGGGGACAGAAGGATACGAGCAGTACTTC. Translating it yields CASSFPRGRGTEGYEQYF.

This clonotype was observed at least ten times. The chain recombines TRBV7-2 with TRBJ1-1; D might be TRBD1 (6 bases). Germline CDR1 and CDR2: SGHTA and FQGNSA. This CDR3 has 15 amino acids. The ends were cut back, 5 bases at V and 0 bases at J, with 13 bases in the middle. The CDR3 loop reads CASSPQQGLNTEAFF. The CDR3 DNA sequence: TGTGCCAGCAGCCCTCAACAGGGATTGAACACTGAAGCTTTCTTT.

This clonotype showed up many times. The CDR3 coding sequence is TGTGCCAGCAGCCTGTCTGGGACAGGTAAGGGTGAGCAGTTCTTC. It codes for CASSLSGTGKGEQFF. This rearrangement joins TRBV9 to TRBJ2-1; 8 bases align to TRBD1. V gave up 4 bases and J gave up 9 bases; unmatched junction bases: 12. This CDR3 is built from 15 residues. Germline V lookup: CDR1 SGDLS, CDR2 YYNGEE. Based on the CDR3 plus reference TRBV9 and TRBJ2-1, the full variable domain is DSGVTQTPKHLITATGQRVTLRCSPRSGDLSVYWYQQSLDQGLQFLIQYYNGEERAKGNILERFSAQQFPDLHSELNLSSLELGDSALYFCASSLSGTGKGEQFFGPGTRLTVL.

This clonotype was counted ten times or more. The chain joins TRBV5-5 to TRBJ2-5; possible D gene TRBD2, 6 bases. V was clipped by 0 bases and J by 1 base, with 13 bases between them. The CDR3 spans 16 residues. Germline CDR1 is SGHKS and CDR2 is YYEKEE (reference sequence). CDR3 DNA sequence: TGTGCCAGCAGCTTGGAGGCCCGGGGGTTCCAAGAGACCCAGTACTTC. Its translation: CASSLEARGFQETQYF.

This clonotype was detected many times. The rearrangement joins TRBV6-1 to TRBJ1-6; 7 bases line up with TRBD1. J lost 5 bases, V lost 4 bases, and 8 bases had no gene match. CDR1 is MNHNS, CDR2 SASEGT, per germline. The CDR3 is 16 residues long. The DNA for the CDR3 is TGTGCCAGCAGTGGTTGGGGCAGGGGGGATAATTCACCCCTCCACTTT. It yields the protein CASSGWGRGDNSPLHF.

Notes on this clonotype: This may be a read error, as it is one base from a much larger clone. J is TRBJ2-7 and V is TRBV28; maybe TRBD2 (6 bases). CDR3 size: 16 residues. Germline V gene data show CDR1 as MDHEN and CDR2 as SYDVKM. CDR3 nucleotide sequence: TGTGGCAGCAGTTTAATATCCCTAGCGCCAATCTACGAGCAGTACTTC. Protein sequence: CGSSLISLAPIYEQYF.

Ten or more counts support this clonotype. This sequence joins TRBV10-3 and TRBJ2-2, with D possibly TRBD1 on 5 matching bases. The CDR3 sequence is 15 residues long. Trimming took off 4 bases at V and 0 bases at J, with 9 bases between the two ends. Per germline, CDR1 ENHRY and CDR2 SYGVKD. DNA of the CDR3: TGTGCCATCAGTGCCAGGGCCGCGAACACCGGGGAGCTGTTTTTT. The encoded protein is CAISARAANTGELFF.

Here the CDR3 reads CSARDRFWGTSYEQYF. The CDR3 DNA reads as TGCAGTGCTAGAGATCGGTTTTGGGGTACCTCTTACGAGCAGTACTTC. The genes are TRBV20-1 and TRBJ2-7; D gene uncertain. The length of the CDR3 is 16 residues. Germline V CDR1 and CDR2: DFQATT, SNEGSKA (reference sequence). V lost 0 bases to trimming and J lost 4 bases, with 19 bases between them.

This clonotype was seen many times. The rearrangement uses TRBV20-1 and TRBJ2-1; 9 bases are shared with TRBD2. Trimming cost V 0 bases and J 4 bases; bases outside gene matches: 4. CDR1 is DFQATT, CDR2 SNEGSKA, per germline (reference sequence). The CDR3 length is 15 residues. In DNA, the CDR3 is TGCAGTGCTAGAGAGACTAGCGGAGGTTACAATGAGCAGTTCTTC. Encoded protein: CSARETSGGYNEQFF.

The chain recombines TRBV4-3 with TRBJ2-5, with TRBD1 identical over 11 bases. The J segment lost 5 bases and the V segment lost 2 bases, leaving 4 bases of the junction unmatched. The germline V gene has CDR1 LGHNA and CDR2 YSLEER. The CDR3 is made up of 15 amino acids. CDR3 loop: CASSQRRDRGETQYF. The DNA of the CDR3 is TGCGCCAGCAGCCAAAGACGGGACAGGGGGGAGACCCAGTACTTC.

The chain couples TRBV3-1 to TRBJ1-4, with a possible D match to TRBD1 (6 bases). There are 14 residues in the CDR3. V lost 11 bases and J 4 bases, leaving 17 bases between the germline ends. The V gene's germline CDR1 is LGHDT and CDR2 YNNKEL (reference sequence). CDR3 sequence (DNA): TGTGCCTTCTGCTCCGGGACAAATAATGAAAAACTGTTTTTT. Translating it yields CAFCSGTNNEKLFF.

This clonotype showed up many times. This chain joins TRBV28 and TRBJ1-5; tentative D call: TRBD1 (5 bases). The length of the CDR3 is 14 residues. In germline, CDR1 is MDHEN, CDR2 SYDVKM. Between the trimmed V and J ends, which lost 6 bases and 4 bases, there was a span of 13 bases. The CDR3 sequence is CASRTGTVNQPQHF. DNA of the CDR3: TGTGCCAGCAGGACCGGGACGGTAAATCAGCCCCAGCATTTT.

This clonotype was seen ten or more times. The chain uses TRBV21-1 and TRBJ2-1; the table's D gene call, TRBD1, was not cross checked with the DNA. TRBV21-1 is shown as a pseudogene. CDR3 length: 14 amino acids. CDR3 sequence: CASRGGYLYNEQFF. The CDR3 DNA reads as TGTGCCAGTAGGGGCGGGTATCTATACAATGAGCAGTTCTTC.